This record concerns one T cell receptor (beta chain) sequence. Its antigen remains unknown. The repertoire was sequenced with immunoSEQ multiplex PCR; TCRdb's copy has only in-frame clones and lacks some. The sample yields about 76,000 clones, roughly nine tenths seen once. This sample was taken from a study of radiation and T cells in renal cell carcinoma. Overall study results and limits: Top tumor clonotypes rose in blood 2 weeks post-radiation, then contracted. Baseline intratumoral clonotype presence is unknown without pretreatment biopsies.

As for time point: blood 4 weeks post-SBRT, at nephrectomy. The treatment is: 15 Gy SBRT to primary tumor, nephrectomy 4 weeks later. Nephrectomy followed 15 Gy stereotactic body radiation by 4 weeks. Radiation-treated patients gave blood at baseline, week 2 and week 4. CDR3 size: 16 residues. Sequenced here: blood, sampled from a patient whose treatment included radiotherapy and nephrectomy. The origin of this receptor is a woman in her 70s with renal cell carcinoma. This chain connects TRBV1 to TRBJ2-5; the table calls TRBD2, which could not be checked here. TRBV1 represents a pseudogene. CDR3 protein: CTSSQDRAGGPETQYF. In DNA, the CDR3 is TGCACCAGCAGCCAAGATAGGGCGGGGGGGCCGGAGACCCAGTACTTC.